This TCR beta chain originates from a study of blood T cells in healthy people across ages. For the second PCR, which ran for roughly 6 to 11 cycles, a sample-barcoded 5' primer and a J-beta primer mix were used. Every single cDNA molecule received a tag from a template-switch adaptor with 12 random nucleotides. TCRdb passed the 5' RACE reads through MiXCR, listing each CDR3 protein once. The data contain 890,000 or so distinct CDR3 sequences, 62% of them singletons. Broader study findings: It was held that the diversity estimates obtained from one million T cells were underestimates.

About this clonotype itself: Its cognate antigen is unknown.

CDR3 length equals 13 residues. The V segment lost 3 bases and the J segment 3 bases; nucleotides outside the gene matches: 5. Germline CDR1 reads DFQATT; CDR2 reads SNEGSKA (reference sequence). The sequence derives from a man aged 30 to 39 in good health. The chain couples TRBV20-1 to TRBJ2-7; TRBD2 matches 7 bases. Material: blood. CDR3 sequence: CSASSLAVYEQYF. Written as DNA, the CDR3 is TGCAGTGCTAGTTCGCTAGCGGTCTACGAGCAGTACTTC.